Listed below are T cell receptor beta chains from one sample, sequenced in a study of shared clonotypes between healthy human individuals. Libraries were prepared by immunoSEQ multiplex PCR; TCRdb keeps only in-frame clonotypes and omits some of them. Here the sample spans under 300,000 clones, approximately 65% being singletons. Sequencing used memory CD4+ T cells sorted from blood. The receptors come from a man aged 30 to 39 in good health. Each CDR3 is given with its conserved first and last residue. D genes are given only for firm matches. Clone size is given for some rows only: seen once, a few or many times, or a class if the clone is expanded.

J gene	V gene	clone size	D gene	CDR3 protein	CDR3 DNA
TRBJ2-1	TRBV5-1	few	TRBD1	CASSKGGTGASYNEQFF	TGCGCCAGCAGCAAAGGCGGGACAGGTGCCTCATACAATGAGCAGTTCTTC
TRBJ2-1	TRBV7-2	once	NA	CASSLTGGLEEQFF	TGTGCCAGCAGCTTAACCGGGGGGCTGGAGGAGCAGTTCTTC
TRBJ2-1	TRBV29-1	NA	TRBD1	CSVEGTGRLGEQFF	TGCAGCGTTGAAGGGACAGGCCGTTTAGGGGAGCAGTTCTTC
TRBJ1-3	TRBV2	NA	TRBD1	CASSYTTGDYGNTIYF	TGTGCCAGCAGCTATACTACAGGGGATTATGGAAACACCATATATTTT
TRBJ2-3	TRBV19	NA	TRBD1	CASSRSTGATQYF	TGTGCCAGTAGTAGGTCAACAGGGGCTACGCAGTATTTT
TRBJ2-2	TRBV10-1	NA	NA	CASSEETSIGELFF	TGCGCCAGCAGTGAAGAAACTAGTATCGGGGAGCTGTTTTTT
TRBJ2-7	TRBV28	NA	TRBD1	CASRGQENYEQYF	TGTGCCAGCAGGGGACAGGAAAACTACGAGCAGTACTTC
TRBJ2-2	TRBV4-2	NA	NA	CASSQDPRGTGELFF	TGTGCCAGCAGCCAAGATCCCCGGGGCACCGGGGAGCTGTTTTTT
TRBJ2-7	TRBV2	NA	NA	CASTGGLTYEQYF	TGTGCCAGCACAGGGGGACTAACCTACGAGCAGTACTTC
TRBJ2-3	TRBV2	NA	NA	CASSDAGTDTQYF	TGTGCCAGCAGTGACGCGGGCACAGATACGCAGTATTTT
TRBJ1-5	TRBV5-3	NA	TRBD1	CARSWGQGGDQPQHF	TGTGCCAGAAGCTGGGGACAGGGAGGGGATCAGCCCCAGCATTTT
TRBJ1-1	TRBV9	few	TRBD1	CASSAGQGFLTEAFF	TGTGCCAGCAGCGCGGGACAGGGTTTCCTCACTGAAGCTTTCTTT
TRBJ2-7	TRBV10-3	NA	TRBD2	CATLAGVTYEQYF	TGTGCCACCCTAGCGGGAGTAACCTACGAGCAGTACTTC
TRBJ2-7	TRBV5-1	NA	NA	CASSGDNSYEQYF	TGCGCCAGCAGCGGCGACAACTCCTACGAGCAGTACTTC
TRBJ1-2	TRBV4-3	many	NA	CASSQARGKTNYGYTF	TGCGCCAGCAGCCAAGCCCGGGGGAAGACTAACTATGGCTACACCTTC
TRBJ2-2	TRBV7-3	NA	TRBD2	CASSSLAGGPGELFF	TGTGCCAGCAGCTCACTAGCGGGAGGGCCCGGGGAGCTGTTTTTT
TRBJ1-2	TRBV11-3	NA	TRBD1	CASSLYRGYGYTF	TGTGCCAGCAGCTTATACAGGGGTTATGGCTACACCTTC
TRBJ2-2	TRBV4-1	NA	NA	CASSQDQYPGTGELFF	TGCGCCAGCAGCCAAGATCAGTACCCGGGCACCGGGGAGCTGTTTTTT
TRBJ1-4	TRBV2	NA	TRBD1	CASSRQGYGEKLFF	TGTGCCAGCAGTCGACAGGGGTACGGTGAAAAACTGTTTTTT
TRBJ2-1	TRBV29-1	NA	TRBD2	CSVGAGGRGFNEQFF	TGCAGCGTTGGAGCGGGAGGAAGGGGTTTCAATGAGCAGTTCTTC
TRBJ2-1	TRBV7-2	NA	TRBD2	CASSPGLAGYNEQFF	TGTGCCAGCAGCCCCGGACTAGCGGGCTACAATGAGCAGTTCTTC
TRBJ2-7	TRBV27	NA	NA	CASSSQRVAYEQYF	TGTGCCAGCAGTTCCCAAAGGGTTGCCTACGAGCAGTACTTC